Below are 27 T cell receptor beta chains sequenced from a single sample in a study of shared clonotypes between healthy human individuals. The naive CD8 population came from CD45RO-negative cells selected for CCR7, without terminally differentiated effector memory CD45RA+ cells. Data came from immunoSEQ multiplex PCR; TCRdb stores just in-frame clones and leaves some out. The profile shows around 1,900,000 clones, 90% to 95% of them singletons. Sequenced material: naive CD8+ T cells from PBMCs. The receptors derive from a man aged 18-30 years in good health. Some clones in this sample may be carry-over from other donors' samples.

In the case of this clone: A read error may produce the germline difference seen at one junction end. Other DNA sequences in this sample translate to the same CDR3. J is TRBJ2-7 and V is TRBV18, with 7 bases fitting TRBD1. The CDR3 contains 12 residues. Germline lookup yields CDR1 KGHSH and CDR2 LQKENI. CDR3 loop: CASSPADREPYF. The CDR3 nucleotides are TGTGCCAGCTCACCCGCAGACAGGGAGCCGTATTTC.

This chain uses TRBV20-1 with TRBJ1-1; D is uncertain. CDR1 and CDR2 from the germline V gene are DFQATT and SNEGSKA (reference sequence). This CDR3 is 11 amino acids long. V dropped 6 bases and J dropped 7 bases, with 12 bases sitting between them. CDR3 loop: CSALAFGEAFF. Written as DNA, the CDR3 is TGCAGTGCCCTTGCCTTTGGTGAAGCTTTCTTT.

CDR3 residues: CAISESRGPPSGGELFF. DNA for the CDR3: TGTGCCATCAGTGAGTCCCGGGGACCGCCGAGCGGCGGGGAGCTGTTTTTT. The V and J genes are TRBV10-3 and TRBJ2-2; D assignment may be TRBD1 or TRBD2 (5 bases each). With 0 bases removed from V and 7 bases from J, the gap between germline ends came to 18 bases. Germline lookup yields CDR1 ENHRY and CDR2 SYGVKD. The CDR3 has 17 amino acids.

This chain connects TRBV9 to TRBJ2-4, with 8 bases aligning to TRBD1. Looked up from germline, CDR1 is SGDLS and CDR2 is YYNGEE. V lost 3 bases and J lost 8; bases outside the gene matches: 7. The CDR3 consists of 14 residues. This chain's CDR3 is CASSAPDRADIQYF. CDR3 coding DNA: TGTGCCAGCAGCGCCCCGGACAGGGCGGACATTCAGTACTTC.

The chain carries TRBV6-5 and TRBJ2-2; the D gene is possibly TRBD1 (6 bases). The germline V gene encodes CDR1 MNHEY and CDR2 SVGAGI. With 6 bases removed from V and 7 bases from J, the gap between germline ends came to 15 bases. This CDR3 comprises 14 residues. CDR3 DNA: TGTGCCAGCAGCCTCACAGGGAGTAGCGGGGAGCTGTTTTTT. It yields the protein CASSLTGSSGELFF.

The genes are TRBV4-2 and TRBJ1-1; D perhaps matches TRBD1 (5 bases). Trimming left V 0 bases short and J 4 bases short, with 21 bases between. Germline V gives CDR1 LGHNA, CDR2 YNFKEQ. This CDR3 comprises 18 residues. Here the CDR3 DNA reads TGTGCCAGCAGCCAAGATCTTTATACAGGCTCCCAGGTCACTGAAGCTTTCTTT. Translating gives CASSQDLYTGSQVTEAFF.

The genes are TRBV5-1 and TRBJ2-7; D is unresolved. Per the germline V gene, CDR1 is SGHRS and CDR2 is YFSETQ. The CDR3 contains 13 residues. The V end was cut by 4 bases, the J end by 6 bases, with 14 bases between. This CDR3 is CASSPRLTSEQYF. The DNA for the CDR3 is TGCGCCAGCAGCCCCAGACTCACCTCCGAGCAGTACTTC. Supplemented by reference TRBV5-1 and TRBJ2-7, the full variable domain reads KAGVTQTPRYLIKTRGQQVTLSCSPISGHRSVSWYQQTPGQGLQFLFEYFSETQRNKGNFPGRFSGRQFSNSRSEMNVSTLELGDSALYLCASSPRLTSEQYFGPGTRLTVT.

This clone was seen only once. The genes are TRBV5-4 and TRBJ2-7; 9 bases line up with TRBD2. With 3 bases clipped from V and 3 bases from J, the junction kept 7 bases outside the gene matches. This CDR3 comprises 15 residues. Per the germline V gene, CDR1 is SGHNT and CDR2 is YYREEE (reference sequence). CDR3 nucleotides: TGTGCCAGCAGCTGGGGGGCTAGCGGGGACTACGAGCAGTACTTC. Its protein product is CASSWGASGDYEQYF. Full variable domain (outside the CDR3, taken from reference TRBV5-4 and TRBJ2-7): ETGVTQSPTHLIKTRGQQVTLRCSSQSGHNTVSWYQQALGQGPQFIFQYYREEENGRGNFPPRFSGLQFPNYSSELNVNALELDDSALYLCASSWGASGDYEQYFGPGTRLTVT.

The chain recombines TRBV10-3 with TRBJ2-1, with D possibly being TRBD2 (6 bases). The V and J ends lost 0 bases and 10 bases respectively, with 19 bases between them. Germline V gives CDR1 ENHRY, CDR2 SYGVKD. The CDR3 has 16 amino acids. In DNA, the CDR3 is TGTGCCATCAGTGAGTCGCGGGGAGGCCCCCGGGAGGAGCAGTTCTTC. As protein: CAISESRGGPREEQFF.

This rearrangement joins TRBV7-8 to TRBJ2-1; D might be TRBD2 (5 bases). V shed 1 base and J shed 8 bases, with 12 bases lying between them. The CDR3 is made up of 14 amino acids. Germline CDR1 is SGHVS and CDR2 is FQNEAQ. The CDR3 DNA reads as TGTGCCAGCAGCTTAGTCACTAGTGGCGATGAGCAGTTCTTC. Its protein product is CASSLVTSGDEQFF.

The gene calls are TRBV7-9 and TRBJ2-7; tentative D call: TRBD2 (6 bases). Trimming pared 4 bases from V and 2 bases from J, leaving 15 bases between. The V gene's germline CDR1 is SEHNR and CDR2 FQNEAQ (reference sequence). The CDR3 is 15 residues long. CDR3 sequence reads: CASSYLGGTPYEQYF. CDR3 in DNA: TGTGCCAGCAGCTACTTGGGAGGAACTCCCTACGAGCAGTACTTC.

The chain is built from TRBV11-2 and TRBJ2-7; 10 bases match TRBD2. Trimming took 1 base from V and 4 from J; bases not matched to a gene: 4. The CDR3 spans 15 residues. Germline lookup yields CDR1 SGHAT and CDR2 FQNNGV. CDR3 sequence: CASSLAASGRYEQYF. The CDR3 DNA is TGTGCCAGCAGCTTAGCGGCTAGCGGGAGATACGAGCAGTACTTC.

The gene calls are TRBV2 and TRBJ2-7; D may be TRBD1 (6 bases). This CDR3 contains 14 residues. Trimming pared 3 bases from V and 2 bases from J, leaving 11 bases between. Germline V CDR1 and CDR2: SNHLY, FYNNEI. DNA for the CDR3: TGTGCCAGCAGTGAGGGGGCCCTGACCTACGAGCAGTACTTC. Its translation is CASSEGALTYEQYF.

The chain recombines TRBV27 with TRBJ2-7; TRBD1 aligns across 10 bases. The CDR3 is 15 amino acids. V gave up 5 bases and J gave up 3 bases; unmatched junction bases: 7. Germline loops: CDR1 MNHEY, CDR2 SMNVEV (reference sequence). CDR3 sequence: CASSPKTGGFYEQYF. CDR3 nucleotide sequence: TGTGCCAGCAGTCCTAAGACAGGGGGCTTCTACGAGCAGTACTTC.

This clone was detected only once. The rearrangement joins TRBV6-1 to TRBJ1-4; no firm D call. The CDR3 extends over 13 amino acids. V was clipped by 8 bases and J by 6 bases, with 13 bases between them. CDR1 is MNHNS and CDR2 is SASEGT in the germline V gene. The CDR3 reads CASRPFGYEKLFF. The CDR3 DNA reads as TGTGCCAGCCGGCCCTTTGGATATGAAAAACTGTTTTTT.

Regarding this clone: The sample carries other DNA sequences with the same CDR3. This chain links TRBV7-3 with TRBJ2-1; 11 nucleotides line up with TRBD2. The CDR3 is 14 amino acids. The germline V gene encodes CDR1 SGHTA and CDR2 FQGTGA. J gave up 7 bases and V 2 bases, and 1 base lay outside the gene matches. Here the CDR3 DNA reads TGTGCCAGCAGCTTAGGGACTAGCGGTAATGAGCAGTTCTTC. Translated: CASSLGTSGNEQFF. Variable domain in full (rest from reference TRBV7-3 and TRBJ2-1): GAGVSQTPSNKVTEKGKYVELRCDPISGHTALYWYRQSLGQGPEFLIYFQGTGAADDSGLPNDRFFAVRPEGSVSTLKIQRTERGDSAVYLCASSLGTSGNEQFFGPGTRLTVL.

The V gene is TRBV28, the J gene TRBJ2-2; D is unclear. With 5 bases removed from V and 3 bases from J, the gap between germline ends came to 13 bases. Germline values: CDR1 MDHEN, CDR2 SYDVKM. CDR3 length equals 15 residues. This CDR3 is CASSPRRGHTGELFF. Written as DNA, the CDR3 is TGTGCCAGCAGTCCACGCCGAGGACACACCGGGGAGCTGTTTTTT.

The chain joins TRBV13 to TRBJ2-1; 12 bases line up with TRBD2. V was pared by 5 bases and J by 8 bases, with 13 bases of the junction left unmatched. The germline gives CDR1 PRHDT, CDR2 FYEKMQ (reference sequence). This CDR3 is built from 17 residues. CDR3 in DNA: TGTGCCAGCAGCGTGGGACTAGCGGGCCCATGGGGCGATGAGCAGTTCTTC. Translation gives CASSVGLAGPWGDEQFF.

This chain uses TRBV15 with TRBJ1-5, with D perhaps matching TRBD1 (5 bases). Trimming shortened V by 3 bases and J by 9 bases, and 15 bases separated the two germline ends. Germline CDR1 is LNHNV and CDR2 is YYDKDF (reference sequence). The CDR3 covers 14 residues. In DNA, the CDR3 is TGTGCCACCAGCAGGGGCGGGGCGGAGGGGCCCCAGCATTTT. This encodes CATSRGGAEGPQHF.

This chain uses TRBV5-1 with TRBJ1-1; maybe TRBD1 (6 bases). The V end lost 2 bases, the J end lost 3 bases, and 14 bases lay between the germline ends. The CDR3 is made up of 15 amino acids. Germline lookup yields CDR1 SGHRS and CDR2 YFSETQ. The CDR3 region has the DNA TGCGCCAGCAGCTTACAGGGACTTCGGGACACTGAAGCTTTCTTT. Translating gives CASSLQGLRDTEAFF. Drawing the rest from reference TRBV5-1 and TRBJ1-1, the complete variable domain is KAGVTQTPRYLIKTRGQQVTLSCSPISGHRSVSWYQQTPGQGLQFLFEYFSETQRNKGNFPGRFSGRQFSNSRSEMNVSTLELGDSALYLCASSLQGLRDTEAFFGQGTRLTVV.

V gene TRBV7-6 combines with J gene TRBJ2-2; a possible D gene is TRBD2 (5 bases). The CDR3 is 14 amino acids. From germline, CDR1 is SGHVS and CDR2 FNYEAQ. Trimming removed 1 base from V and 7 bases from J, with 10 bases in between. The CDR3 reads CASSLERGNGELFF. The CDR3 DNA is TGTGCCAGCAGCTTAGAACGGGGAAACGGGGAGCTGTTTTTT.

As regards this clone: This sample includes further DNA sequences coding for the same CDR3. The rearrangement uses TRBV4-1 and TRBJ2-7; no firm D call. Between the trimmed V and J ends, which lost 2 bases and 4 bases, there was a span of 9 bases. Germline assignment: CDR1 MGHRA and CDR2 YSYEKL. CDR3 length: 13 amino acids. CDR3 sequence: CASSQRTDYEQYF. The CDR3, as DNA: TGCGCCAGCAGCCAACGGACCGATTACGAGCAGTACTTC.

This rearrangement joins TRBV4-3 to TRBJ2-7, with D perhaps TRBD1 or TRBD2 (5 bases each). V lost 3 bases and J 3 bases, leaving 12 bases between the germline ends. Germline-derived CDR1 and CDR2 are LGHNA and YSLEER. This CDR3 has 14 residues. The CDR3 loop reads CASSQGTGRYEQYF. The CDR3 DNA reads TGCGCCAGCAGCCAGGGGACGGGCCGCTACGAGCAGTACTTC.

The chain links TRBV7-8 to TRBJ2-5; D remains unclear. Trimming took 5 bases from V and 1 from J, leaving 11 bases between them. Germline V CDR1 and CDR2: SGHVS, FQNEAQ. The CDR3 spans 14 residues. The CDR3 protein is CASSDKTGQETQYF. CDR3 DNA: TGTGCCAGCAGCGATAAAACGGGCCAAGAGACCCAGTACTTC. The variable domain in full, with the rest retrieved from reference TRBV7-8 and TRBJ2-5, is GAGVSQSPRYKVAKRGQDVALRCDPISGHVSLFWYQQALGQGPEFLTYFQNEAQLDKSGLPSDRFFAERPEGSVSTLKIQRTQQEDSAVYLCASSDKTGQETQYFGPGTRLLVL.

V and J are TRBV19 and TRBJ1-1; D may be TRBD1 (5 bases). V lost 9 bases to trimming and J lost 1 base, with 15 bases between them. The CDR3 is 14 residues long. In germline, CDR1 is LNHDA, CDR2 SQIVND (reference sequence). CDR3 sequence (DNA): TGTGCCAGCAGGGAGGGACTTACGAACACTGAAGCTTTCTTT. It is translated as CASREGLTNTEAFF.

This clone appeared once. V is TRBV10-1 and J is TRBJ2-1, with D unclear. V lost 4 bases and J lost 9, with 10 bases in between. CDR1 and CDR2 from the germline V gene are WNHNN and SYGVQD (reference sequence). CDR3 size: 12 residues. CDR3 DNA: TGCGCCAGCAGTGGAGGAATTGGTGAGCAGTTCTTC. Translated: CASSGGIGEQFF.

The V gene is TRBV6-5, the J gene TRBJ2-1; tentatively, D is TRBD1 (6 bases). In germline, CDR1 is MNHEY, CDR2 SVGAGI. V was clipped by 7 bases and J by 8 bases, with 12 bases between them. CDR3 length equals 12 residues. For the CDR3, the DNA is TGTGCCAGCAATTCCAGGGGCTATGAGCAGTTCTTC. It translates to CASNSRGYEQFF.